Listed below are T cell receptor beta chains from one sample, sequenced in a study of CD8 T cells in Susac syndrome. TCRdb called the immunoSEQ multiplex PCR reads again in MiXCR, with one record for every CDR3 protein. This table holds a few hundred thousand distinct CDR3 sequences, 85% found once. Sequenced sample: CD8+ T cells from PBMCs. These receptors came from a human donor with multiple sclerosis. Both conserved end residues are part of each CDR3. A D gene is named only where the DNA matches it firmly. Size is omitted from some rows. Given values are once, few, many or a class for expanded clones.

j_call	d_call	v_call	clone_size	cdr3_aa	cdr3_nt
TRBJ1-5	.	TRBV20-1	.	CSARSQRRKPQHF	TGCAGTGCTAGGTCCCAACGGCGGAAGCCCCAGCATTTT
TRBJ2-1	.	TRBV28	once	CASSFPGGIDEQFF	TGTGCCAGCAGTTTCCCGGGGGGCATAGATGAGCAGTTCTTC
TRBJ1-1	.	TRBV19	once	CASGILRGLNTEAFF	TGTGCCAGTGGTATCCTCAGGGGATTGAACACTGAAGCTTTCTTT
TRBJ2-7	.	TRBV11-3	few	CASSPPRGGEQYF	TGTGCCAGCAGCCCCCCGAGGGGGGGCGAGCAGTACTTC
TRBJ2-5	.	TRBV7-9	.	CASNRRSDEETQYF	TGTGCCAGCAACCGACGGTCCGACGAAGAGACCCAGTACTTC
TRBJ2-5	.	TRBV11-1	.	CASSLRRGTTSRETQYF	TGTGCCAGCAGCTTACGGAGAGGGACAACAAGTCGGGAGACCCAGTACTTC
TRBJ2-7	.	TRBV9	few	CASSVGGDSSYEQYF	TGTGCCAGCAGCGTAGGGGGGGACAGCTCCTACGAGCAGTACTTC
TRBJ2-3	TRBD2	TRBV3-1	.	CASSRKALADFTDTQYF	TGTGCCAGCAGCCGAAAGGCCCTAGCGGATTTCACAGATACGCAGTATTTT
TRBJ2-1	.	TRBV5-1	.	CASNPPDKDNEQFF	TGCGCCAGCAACCCCCCCGACAAAGACAATGAGCAGTTCTTC
TRBJ2-5	TRBD2	TRBV29-1	.	CSVEGAGGRETQYF	TGCAGCGTTGAAGGAGCGGGAGGACGGGAGACCCAGTACTTC
TRBJ2-7	TRBD1	TRBV29-1	.	CSVEGTEDYEQYF	TGCAGCGTTGAGGGGACAGAGGATTACGAGCAGTACTTC
TRBJ2-1	.	TRBV6-1	.	CASSEWTVYNEQFF	TGTGCCAGCAGTGAGTGGACAGTCTACAATGAGCAGTTCTTC
TRBJ2-1	TRBD2	TRBV7-9	.	CASSRGEGIRWNEQLF	TGTGCCAGCAGCCGCGGGGAGGGCATCCGATGGAATGAGCAGCTCTTC
TRBJ1-2	.	TRBV5-1	once	CASSLGPSGLTNYGYTF	TGCGCCAGCAGCTTAGGTCCGTCGGGACTCACCAACTATGGCTACACCTTC
TRBJ2-1	TRBD2	TRBV27	.	CASSFPASGYNEQFF	TGTGCCAGCAGTTTCCCGGCTAGCGGCTACAATGAGCAGTTCTTC
TRBJ1-1	.	TRBV30	once	CAWSAGLNTEAFF	TGTGCCTGGAGTGCAGGGTTGAACACTGAAGCTTTCTTT
TRBJ2-7	TRBD2	TRBV30	.	CAWSSSGSREQYF	TGTGCCTGGAGTTCTAGCGGGAGCCGCGAGCAGTACTTC
TRBJ2-3	TRBD2	TRBV27	.	CASSGKGLAGVDTQYF	TGTGCCAGCAGTGGAAAGGGACTAGCGGGAGTCGATACGCAGTATTTT
TRBJ1-2	.	TRBV29-1	.	CSVPLQGEDGYTF	TGCAGCGTTCCTCTACAGGGTGAAGATGGCTACACCTTC
TRBJ2-7	TRBD2	TRBV18	.	CASSGPTSREFYEQYF	TGTGCCAGCTCTGGACCGACTAGCCGAGAATTCTACGAGCAGTACTTC
TRBJ1-1	TRBD1	TRBV5-4	.	CASSLGDRLNTEAFF	TGTGCCAGCAGCTTGGGGGACAGATTGAACACTGAAGCTTTCTTT
TRBJ2-3	TRBD1	TRBV25-1	once	CASRGTGTDTQYF	TGTGCCAGCAGGGGGACAGGCACAGATACGCAGTATTTT
TRBJ1-2	.	TRBV5-5	.	CASSLNGGYTF	TGTGCCAGCAGCTTGAACGGGGGCTACACCTTC
TRBJ2-1	.	TRBV19	.	CASSIDSDLYNEQFF	TGTGCCAGTAGTATAGATAGCGACTTATACAATGAGCAGTTCTTC
TRBJ2-2	TRBD2	TRBV28	few	CASSLREGIGELFF	TGTGCCAGCAGTTTAAGGGAGGGGATCGGGGAGCTGTTTTTT
TRBJ2-3	TRBD2	TRBV9	.	CASSDPVAGVSTDTQYF	TGTGCCAGCAGCGATCCAGTAGCGGGAGTCAGCACAGATACGCAGTATTTT
TRBJ2-3	.	TRBV29-1	.	CSVVLADTDTQYF	TGCAGCGTTGTTCTTGCCGACACAGATACGCAGTATTTT
TRBJ2-1	TRBD2	TRBV6-5	.	CASSYGTLAGGQDEQFF	TGTGCCAGCAGTTACGGTACACTAGCGGGAGGGCAAGATGAGCAGTTCTTC
TRBJ2-5	.	TRBV28	.	CASSLDRLFETQYF	TGTGCCAGCAGTTTAGACAGGCTGTTTGAGACCCAGTACTTC
TRBJ2-1	TRBD2	TRBV27	.	CASTPTSESSFGSYNEQFF	TGTGCCAGCACGCCGACTAGCGAGTCCTCATTCGGCTCCTACAATGAGCAGTTCTTC
TRBJ2-5	.	TRBV7-9	.	CASSRREETQYF	TGTGCCAGCAGCCGGAGGGAAGAGACCCAGTACTTC
TRBJ2-1	.	TRBV27	.	CASSPWGEAHNEQFF	TGTGCCAGCAGCCCCTGGGGTGAAGCGCACAATGAGCAGTTCTTC
TRBJ1-2	.	TRBV7-9	.	CASSLGARYGYTF	TGTGCCAGCAGCTTGGGGGCGCGGTATGGCTACACCTTC
TRBJ2-7	.	TRBV29-1	.	CSVKQGDLYEQYF	TGCAGCGTAAAACAAGGCGATCTCTACGAGCAGTACTTC
TRBJ1-1	TRBD1	TRBV27	.	CASSRTPQGASTEAFF	TGTGCCAGTTCCCGCACGCCGCAGGGGGCCAGCACTGAAGCTTTCTTT
TRBJ1-2	.	TRBV30	.	CAWTGLQVAYGYTF	TGTGCCTGGACCGGCCTTCAGGTTGCCTATGGCTACACCTTC
TRBJ2-2	TRBD2	TRBV7-3	.	CASSPVTSGILGELFF	TGTGCCAGCAGCCCCGTTACTAGCGGGATCTTGGGGGAGCTGTTTTTT
TRBJ1-5	.	TRBV7-9	once	CASSLAGQGVYSNQPQHF	TGTGCCAGCAGCTTAGCAGGGCAGGGCGTATATAGCAATCAGCCCCAGCATTTT
TRBJ1-5	.	TRBV27	once	CASSLAGTRYNQPQHF	TGTGCCAGCAGTTTAGCCGGGACACGCTACAATCAGCCCCAGCATTTT
TRBJ2-7	.	TRBV5-1	.	CASSFYPGYEQYF	TGCGCCAGCAGTTTTTATCCCGGTTACGAGCAGTACTTC
TRBJ2-1	.	TRBV3-1	.	CASSSLPGGNEQFF	TGTGCCAGCAGCTCCCTCCCCGGGGGCAATGAGCAGTTCTTC
TRBJ2-3	TRBD2	TRBV2	.	CASSEAPGSGVRGTDTQYF	TGTGCCAGCAGTGAAGCGCCGGGTAGCGGGGTGCGAGGCACAGATACGCAGTATTTT
TRBJ2-1	TRBD2	TRBV7-9	.	CASSPSSGGSYNEQFF	TGTGCCAGCAGCCCCTCTAGCGGCGGCTCCTACAATGAGCAGTTCTTC
TRBJ1-5	.	TRBV27	.	CASSFNRGNQPQHF	TGTGCCAGCAGCTTTAACAGGGGCAATCAGCCCCAGCATTTT